This TCR beta chain was recorded in a study of blood T cell repertoires in COVID-19. This CDR3 has 16 residues. The V gene's germline CDR1 is SGHRS and CDR2 YFSETQ. The junction had 11 bases not matched to a gene; V was cut back by 2 bases and J by 5 bases. Some clones are missing from TCRdb's copy, which holds only in-frame ones; the method was immunoSEQ multiplex PCR. This table holds about 250,000 clones, about 89% found once. This TCR came from a woman under 30 who had recovered from COVID-19. The chain couples TRBV5-1 to TRBJ2-3; 7 bases are shared with TRBD2. The sample consisted of PBMCs or T cells enriched from blood (not recorded which). As DNA, the CDR3 is TGCGCCAGCAGCTTTTTTGCGGGAGCAATGCGAGATACGCAGTATTTT. It encodes CASSFFAGAMRDTQYF. The full variable domain, with the rest looked up from reference TRBV5-1 and TRBJ2-3, is KAGVTQTPRYLIKTRGQQVTLSCSPISGHRSVSWYQQTPGQGLQFLFEYFSETQRNKGNFPGRFSGRQFSNSRSEMNVSTLELGDSALYLCASSFFAGAMRDTQYFGPGTRLTVL.